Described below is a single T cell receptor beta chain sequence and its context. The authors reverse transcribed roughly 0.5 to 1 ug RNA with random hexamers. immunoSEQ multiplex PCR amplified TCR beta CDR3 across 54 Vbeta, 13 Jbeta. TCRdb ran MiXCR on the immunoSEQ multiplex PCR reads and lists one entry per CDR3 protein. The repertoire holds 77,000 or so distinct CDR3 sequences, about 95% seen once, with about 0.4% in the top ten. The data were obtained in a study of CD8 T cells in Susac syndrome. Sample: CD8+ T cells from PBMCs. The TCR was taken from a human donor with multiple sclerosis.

The CDR3 loop reads CASSFPGQGAGEQYF. The CDR3 nucleotides are TGTGCCAGCAGCTTCCCGGGACAGGGGGCAGGCGAGCAGTACTTC. This chain joins TRBV5-5 and TRBJ2-7; 12 bases are shared with TRBD1. After removal of 2 bases from V and 6 bases from J, the junction contained 6 bases not matched to a gene. This CDR3 contains 15 residues. Germline CDR1 SGHKS, CDR2 YYEKEE (reference sequence).